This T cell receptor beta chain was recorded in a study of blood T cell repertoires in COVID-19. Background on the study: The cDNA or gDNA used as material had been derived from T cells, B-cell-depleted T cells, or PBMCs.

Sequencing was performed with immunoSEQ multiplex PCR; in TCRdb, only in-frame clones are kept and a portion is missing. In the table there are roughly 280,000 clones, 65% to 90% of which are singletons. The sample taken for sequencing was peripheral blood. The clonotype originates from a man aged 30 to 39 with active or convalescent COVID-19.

This chain's CDR3 is CASSPTGTGSGYTF. For the CDR3, the DNA is TGTGCCAGCTCACCGACCGGGACAGGGAGTGGCTACACCTTC. This chain connects TRBV18 to TRBJ1-2, with 9 nucleotides matching TRBD1. The CDR3 runs 14 residues. Germline trimming cut 3 bases from V and 7 bases from J; bases unmatched to any gene: 6. CDR1 and CDR2 (germline): KGHSH, LQKENI.